The TCR beta chain under discussion was sequenced for a study of PD-1 blockade in mismatch repair-deficient tumors. The V end lost 1 base, the J end lost 0 bases, and 11 bases lay between the germline ends. This CDR3 has 16 residues. Per germline, CDR1 SGHTA and CDR2 FQGTGA. All patients were mismatch repair deficient, assessed by either PCR or immunohistochemistry. The protocol was immunoSEQ multiplex PCR, while the TCRdb copy is restricted to in-frame clones and leaves out a portion. The sample holds 75,000 to 80,000 clones, approximately 78% seen once. The chain combines TRBV7-3 with TRBJ2-3, with D unclear. The TCR originated in an adult with mismatch repair-deficient cancer. The sample was peripheral blood, taken 44 weeks after starting pembrolizumab. The CDR3 loop reads CASSLMGFTSTDTQYF. The CDR3 coding sequence is TGTGCCAGCAGCTTAATGGGATTCACTAGCACAGATACGCAGTATTTT.